Listed below are T cell receptor beta chains from one sample, sequenced in a study of OX40 agonist ivuxolimab in advanced cancers. Some clones are missing from TCRdb's copy, which holds only in-frame ones; the method was immunoSEQ multiplex PCR. The sample holds about 39,000 clones, roughly 92% seen once. The sequencing used CD4+ or CD8+ T cells sorted from blood, collected in a trial of the OX40 agonist ivuxolimab. Receptors were obtained from an adult with an advanced solid tumor such as melanoma, head and neck, liver or kidney cancer. Each CDR3 is given with its conserved first and last residue. The D gene is left open where the match is weak. Not all rows give a size; the values are once, few, many and, for expanded clones, a class.

j_call clone_size v_call cdr3_length d_call cdr3_aa cdr3_nt
TRBJ2-3 - TRBV7-8 16 TRBD2 CASSLETSGSTDTQYF TGTGCCAGCAGCTTAGAAACTAGCGGGAGTACAGATACGCAGTATTTT
TRBJ2-1 - TRBV7-9 17 TRBD2 CASRGLYGGSPYNEQFF TGTGCCAGCAGGGGGTTGTATGGCGGGAGCCCCTACAATGAGCAGTTCTTC
TRBJ2-3 - TRBV9 17 TRBD2 CASSGSGSGTFTDTQYF TGTGCCAGCAGCGGCTCAGGTAGCGGGACCTTCACAGATACGCAGTATTTT
TRBJ2-7 - TRBV28 14 TRBD2 CASSISGRPGEQYF TGTGCCAGCAGTATTAGCGGGAGACCGGGAGAGCAGTACTTC
TRBJ2-5 - TRBV28 16 TRBD1 CASSSWTGGGEETQYF TGTGCCAGCAGTTCCTGGACAGGGGGAGGTGAGGAGACCCAGTACTTC
TRBJ2-5 - TRBV5-1 13 - CASSSWVGETQYF TGCGCCAGCAGCTCGTGGGTTGGTGAGACCCAGTACTTC
TRBJ2-7 - TRBV2 13 TRBD1 CASRGTGKYEQYF TGTGCCAGCAGAGGGACAGGGAAGTACGAGCAGTACTTC
TRBJ2-7 - TRBV6-1 15 TRBD1 CASSEGPGGPYEQYF TGTGCCAGCAGTGAAGGCCCAGGGGGCCCTTACGAGCAGTACTTC
TRBJ2-2 - TRBV25-1 18 TRBD2 CASSGTSGSVPYTGELFF TGTGCCAGCAGCGGGACTAGCGGGAGCGTGCCCTACACCGGGGAGCTGTTTTTT
TRBJ1-1 - TRBV7-2 14 - CASSLGYGNTEAFF TGTGCCAGCAGCTTAGGGTATGGGAACACTGAAGCTTTCTTT
TRBJ2-7 - TRBV2 15 - CASSEAMGLGYEQYF TGTGCCAGCAGTGAAGCAATGGGTCTCGGGTACGAGCAGTACTTC
TRBJ2-5 - TRBV5-1 11 - CASMGAETQYF TGCGCCAGCATGGGGGCAGAGACCCAGTACTTC
TRBJ2-2 - TRBV5-1 11 - CASSLAGELFF TGCGCCAGCAGCTTGGCCGGGGAGCTGTTTTTT
TRBJ2-7 - TRBV25-1 14 - CASSGRRSSYEQYF TGTGCCAGCAGTGGCCGCAGGTCATCCTACGAGCAGTACTTC
TRBJ1-1 - TRBV9 15 - CASSVLGGLNTEAFF TGTGCCAGCAGCGTACTGGGGGGGCTGAACACTGAAGCTTTCTTT
TRBJ2-7 - TRBV11-2 15 - CASSLERDTPYEQYF TGTGCCAGCAGCTTAGAAAGGGACACCCCCTACGAGCAGTACTTC
TRBJ2-2 - TRBV25-1 14 - CASSRRANTGELFF TGTGCCAGCAGCCGCCGGGCGAACACCGGGGAGCTGTTTTTT
TRBJ2-2 - TRBV2 14 - CAVRGVYGTGELFF TGTGCCGTCCGAGGGGTGTATGGAACCGGGGAGCTGTTTTTT
TRBJ2-1 - TRBV7-3 15 TRBD2 CASSLLAGNYNEQFF TGTGCCAGCAGCTTACTAGCGGGAAACTACAATGAGCAGTTCTTC
TRBJ2-3 - TRBV27 16 - CASSIIGAPSTDTQYF TGTGCCAGCAGTATCATCGGGGCTCCTAGCACAGATACGCAGTATTTT
TRBJ2-5 once TRBV19 16 TRBD1 CASSTESTGAQETQYF TGTGCCAGTAGTACTGAGTCGACAGGGGCCCAAGAGACCCAGTACTTC
TRBJ2-7 - TRBV10-2 14 TRBD2 CASSESGGAYEQYF TGCGCCAGCAGTGAATCGGGAGGCGCCTACGAGCAGTACTTC
TRBJ1-3 - TRBV2 16 - CASSPPGPTSGNTIYF TGTGCCAGCAGTCCCCCGGGACCAACCTCTGGAAACACCATATATTTT
TRBJ2-3 - TRBV30 14 TRBD1 CAWTLGTVFDTQYF TGTGCCTGGACCCTAGGGACAGTATTTGATACGCAGTATTTT
TRBJ1-2 - TRBV4-2 15 - CASSQDRGGAYGYTF TGTGCCAGCAGCCAAGACCGCGGGGGCGCCTATGGCTACACCTTC
TRBJ2-7 few TRBV7-2 11 - CASSPLIEQYF TGTGCCAGCAGCCCCCTTATAGAGCAGTACTTC